This is a list of T cell receptor beta chains from one sample in a study. TCRdb re-called the RT-PCR reads with MiXCR, one entry per CDR3 protein. In the table there are approximately 720,000 distinct CDR3 sequences, around 14% of which are singletons. Sequencing used memory CD4+ T cells from blood. All receptors come from a female donor in good health, serving as a healthy control. Each CDR3 is given with its conserved first and last residue. Where a row states a size, it is once, few, many or the class of an expanded clone; other rows omit it.

TRBV12-3/TRBV12-4	many	TRBJ1-2	CASSSTQVWGQPTRGYTF
TRBV4-1	.	TRBJ1-1	CASSQEGFQGLQPEAFF
TRBV20-1	few	TRBJ1-1	CSAFQGNTEAFF
TRBV20-1	many	TRBJ2-1	CSASGGRRNYNEQFF
TRBV20-1	.	TRBJ1-5	CSATGGDQPQHF
TRBV15	many	TRBJ2-1	CATPGTGDRRGEQFF
TRBV20-1	few	TRBJ2-7	CSAGESDRFSYEQYF
TRBV20-1	many	TRBJ2-1	CSAGSYNEQFF
TRBV4-1	many	TRBJ2-1	CASSPPGQRSYNEQFF
TRBV12-3/TRBV12-4	many	TRBJ1-5	CASSRGTFSQHF
TRBV10-3	.	TRBJ2-1	CAISAGAFQGNEQFF
TRBV7-3	few	TRBJ2-1	CASRREAGHSRENEQFF
TRBV5-6	few	TRBJ2-5	CASSLGWTGSTETQYF
TRBV20-1	.	TRBJ2-1	CSAITLAGSSYNEQFF
TRBV20-1	few	TRBJ2-5	CSVIGGGSETQYF
TRBV24-1	.	TRBJ2-1	CATSARLAGGSSYNEQFF
TRBV12-3/TRBV12-4	many	TRBJ2-7	CASSLLAGGYEQYF
TRBV20-1	many	TRBJ2-2	CSAYNPGNTGELFF
TRBV6-5	.	TRBJ2-5	CASSAKQGSETQYF
TRBV10-3	many	TRBJ1-6	CAISESMAGSNSPLHF
TRBV7-7	few	TRBJ2-1	CASSPLGREGPNEQFF
TRBV3-1	.	TRBJ2-7	CASSQVRSSTGSHEQYF
TRBV10-3	many	TRBJ1-5	CAISGSDGVSNQPQHF
TRBV28	.	TRBJ2-5	CASSPTSGGPVGETQYF
TRBV5-6	few	TRBJ2-5	CASSPDRLETQYF
TRBV5-6	.	TRBJ1-1	CASSLAGRSAEAFF
TRBV5-6	many	TRBJ2-5	CASSPGFQETQYF
TRBV29-1	few	TRBJ1-1	CSVDDRVTVGAFF
TRBV20-1	few	TRBJ2-4	CSATDGQLAKNIQYF
TRBV18	few	TRBJ1-5	CASSPGLTASNQPQHF
TRBV28	.	TRBJ2-1	CASSLMIQRASYEQFF
TRBV6-5	.	TRBJ2-2	CASRPTGTGYTGELFF
TRBV27	many	TRBJ1-2	CASRTARMTANYGYTF
TRBV29-1	many	TRBJ1-1	CSVSHSFGGTEAFF
TRBV28	few	TRBJ2-1	CASSSSWEQFF
TRBV5-5	.	TRBJ2-7	CASSFSRGGPYEQYF
TRBV14	few	TRBJ2-7	CASSQVSSWSSYEQYF
TRBV5-1	few	TRBJ2-2	CASSLLGDEAGELFF
TRBV7-9	.	TRBJ1-1	CASSAGSGNTEAFF
TRBV2	.	TRBJ2-2	CASSREGRVTGELFF
TRBV6-1	.	TRBJ2-5	CASSEMVRAAQETQYF
TRBV7-3	.	TRBJ2-3	CASSSQLSGDTQYF
TRBV10-3	few	TRBJ2-6	CAIRPGFTPSGANVLTF
TRBV24-1	few	TRBJ2-5	CATSGSGDHQETQYF
TRBV11-2	few	TRBJ2-2	CASSLGGGQGNTGELFF
TRBV24-1	.	TRBJ1-1	CATSDPGTAGPKAFF